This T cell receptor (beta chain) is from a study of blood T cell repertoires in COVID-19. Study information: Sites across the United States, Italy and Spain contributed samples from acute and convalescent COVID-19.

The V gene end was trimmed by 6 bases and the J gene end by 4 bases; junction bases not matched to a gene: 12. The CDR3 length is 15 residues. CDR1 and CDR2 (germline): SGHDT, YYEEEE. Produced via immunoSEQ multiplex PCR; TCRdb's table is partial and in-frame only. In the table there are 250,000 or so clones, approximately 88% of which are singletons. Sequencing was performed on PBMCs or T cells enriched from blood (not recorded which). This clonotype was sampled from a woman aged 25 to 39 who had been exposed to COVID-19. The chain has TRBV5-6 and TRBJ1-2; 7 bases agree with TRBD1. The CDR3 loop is CASTRGGTAFYGYTF. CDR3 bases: TGTGCCAGCACCCGGGGGGGGACAGCTTTCTATGGCTACACCTTC.